These 22 T cell receptor beta chains were sequenced from one sample in a study of T-cell reconstitution after alpha-beta-depleted transplantation in children (dated by TCRdb to about 2016). Library preparation used PCR. The sequencer was an Illumina HiSeq 2500. TCR libraries were prepared with molecular barcoding, using unique molecular identifiers to normalize TCRbeta repertoire quantification. The public reads were quality trimmed at Q25 with fastp and then assembled into clones with MiXCR by TCRdb, keeping productive beta chains. Duplicate CDR3 protein sequences are folded into a single record with the most common DNA and genes. This sample comprises some 500,000 distinct CDR3 sequences, about a sixth of them detected only once. The ten largest clones represent approximately 3% of the sample. The sample consisted of PBMCs from the stem cell graft donor, taken from the stem cell graft. Every receptor here comes from a human donor who donated a stem cell graft to a child with acute lymphoblastic leukemia.

In its sample, this clonotype was seen a few times. V and J are TRBV5-1 and TRBJ2-7; 8 nucleotides align to TRBD1. The CDR3 spans 14 residues. Germline V gives CDR1 SGHRS, CDR2 YFSETQ. Trimming took 4 bases from V and 5 from J; bases not matched to a gene: 8. As DNA, the CDR3 is TGCGCCAGCAGCCGGACAGGGCCGAGCGACGAGCAGTACTTC. It specifies CASSRTGPSDEQYF.

This clonotype showed up just a few times. CDR3 sequence: CASSDTSGRPNEQFF. CDR3 DNA: TGTGCCAGCAGCGATACTAGCGGGAGACCCAATGAGCAGTTCTTC. The chain has TRBV7-6 and TRBJ2-1, with TRBD2 matching over 11 bases. CDR1 SGHVS and CDR2 FNYEAQ come from the germline V gene. The CDR3 length is 15 residues. The ends lost 5 bases at V and 6 bases at J; junction bases unmatched: 6.

This clonotype was counted a single time. The V and J genes are TRBV4-1 and TRBJ1-2, with unresolved D. V lost 0 bases and J 2 bases, leaving 13 bases between the germline ends. The V gene's germline CDR1 is MGHRA and CDR2 YSYEKL. This CDR3 contains 16 residues. The CDR3 region is CASSQDSGRGNYGYTF. The CDR3 DNA reads as TGCGCCAGCAGCCAAGATTCCGGGAGAGGCAACTATGGCTACACCTTC.

The chain uses TRBV6-5 and TRBJ1-6; D is possibly TRBD1 (5 bases). V lost 6 bases and J 8 bases, leaving 23 bases between the germline ends. Germline-derived CDR1 and CDR2 are MNHEY and SVGAGI. This CDR3 is built from 17 residues. This CDR3 reads CASSQPEGSPMDSPLHF. CDR3 coding DNA: TGTGCCAGCAGCCAACCGGAGGGGAGCCCTATGGATTCACCCCTCCACTTT.

In its sample, this clonotype was seen a few times. The chain employs TRBV20-1 and TRBJ2-3, with D unclear. CDR3 length equals 13 residues. V lost 4 bases and J lost 6, with 14 bases in between. Germline CDR1 and CDR2: DFQATT and SNEGSKA (reference sequence). CDR3 loop: CSAKSGGRDTQYF. The CDR3 nucleotides read TGCAGTGCTAAGTCAGGCGGCCGTGATACGCAGTATTTT.

The chain has TRBV27 and TRBJ2-1; a weak D match, TRBD2 (6 bases). The CDR3 sequence is 16 residues long. The V gene lost 2 bases and the J gene lost 3 bases, with 14 bases spanning the gap. Germline CDR1 reads MNHEY; CDR2 reads SMNVEV (reference sequence). CDR3 DNA sequence: TGTGCCAGCAGTTTAATGGGCGGGATTGGCTACAATGAGCAGTTCTTC. The encoded protein is CASSLMGGIGYNEQFF.

The chain links TRBV14 to TRBJ1-4, with TRBD1 as a possible D gene (5 bases). Germline V gives CDR1 SGHDN, CDR2 FVKESK. V shed 4 bases and J shed 8 bases, with 23 bases lying between them. This CDR3 has 17 residues. In DNA, the CDR3 is TGTGCCAGCAGCCCACCTTATTTCCGGGACGTAGACGAAAAACTGTTTTTT. Translated, it gives CASSPPYFRDVDEKLFF. The entire variable domain, with the rest obtained from reference TRBV14 and TRBJ1-4, is as follows: EAGVTQFPSHSVIEKGQTVTLRCDPISGHDNLYWYRRVMGKEIKFLLHFVKESKQDESGMPNNRFLAERTGGTYSTLKVQPAELEDSGVYFCASSPPYFRDVDEKLFFGSGTQLSVL.

This clonotype has more than one count but fewer than ten. The rearrangement joins TRBV27 to TRBJ2-7, with 10 positions matching TRBD2. The V and J ends lost 3 bases and 8 bases, in that order; junction bases with no gene match: 10. This CDR3 is 15 amino acids long. Germline lookup yields CDR1 MNHEY and CDR2 SMNVEV (reference sequence). CDR3 coding DNA: TGTGCCAGCAGTTTCTCTCTAGCGGGAGTTGGGAAGCAGTACTTC. It codes for CASSFSLAGVGKQYF.

This clonotype came up a few times. The rearrangement uses TRBV27 and TRBJ2-7; D is undetermined. CDR1 and CDR2 from the germline V gene are MNHEY and SMNVEV (reference sequence). V shed 5 bases and J shed 4 bases, with 12 bases lying between them. CDR3 length: 13 amino acids. CDR3 protein: CASSPWARYEQYF. The CDR3 bases are TGTGCCAGCAGTCCTTGGGCTAGATACGAGCAGTACTTC.

This clonotype was observed at least ten times. The chain employs TRBV29-1 and TRBJ1-1, with 8 nucleotides matching TRBD1. In germline, CDR1 is SQVTM, CDR2 ANQGSEA. CDR3 length: 13 residues. In DNA form, the CDR3 reads TGCAGTGCTAGGACAGGGATGAACACTGAAGCTTTCTTT. Translating gives CSARTGMNTEAFF.

This clonotype was seen more than once but under ten times. V gene TRBV9 combines with J gene TRBJ1-1; D gene ambiguous. The V end was cut by 0 bases, the J end by 1 base, with 4 bases between. The germline CDR1 and CDR2 sequences are SGDLS and YYNGEE. The CDR3 loop spans 13 amino acids. CDR3 sequence: CASSVESNTEAFF. The CDR3 DNA follows: TGTGCCAGCAGCGTAGAGTCGAACACTGAAGCTTTCTTT.

This clonotype was counted between two and nine times. CDR3 sequence: CASSRLAGSRNEQFF. In nucleotides, the CDR3 is TGTGCCAGCAGCCGACTAGCGGGGTCCCGCAATGAGCAGTTCTTC. The chain carries TRBV6-1 and TRBJ2-1, with TRBD2 identical over 11 bases. V trimming: 6 bases; J trimming: 6 bases; junction bases outside the gene matches: 7. This CDR3 comprises 15 residues. Germline V gene lookup returns CDR1 MNHNS and CDR2 SASEGT.

Ten or more counts support this clonotype. The J gene is TRBJ1-1, the V gene TRBV9; tentatively, D is TRBD1 (5 bases). The germline gives CDR1 SGDLS, CDR2 YYNGEE. The V gene lost 5 bases and the J gene lost 2 bases, with 10 bases spanning the gap. This CDR3 is 13 amino acids long. CDR3 DNA: TGTGCCAGCAGTGGGAGGGGCAACACTGAAGCTTTCTTT. Translation gives CASSGRGNTEAFF. The whole variable domain, remainder taken from reference TRBV9 and TRBJ1-1, is DSGVTQTPKHLITATGQRVTLRCSPRSGDLSVYWYQQSLDQGLQFLIQYYNGEERAKGNILERFSAQQFPDLHSELNLSSLELGDSALYFCASSGRGNTEAFFGQGTRLTVV.

The V call is TRBV5-1, the J call TRBJ2-1, with D unresolved. This CDR3 is 12 amino acids long. V was clipped by 4 bases and J by 9 bases, with 11 bases between them. Germline CDR1 and CDR2: SGHRS and YFSETQ. DNA of the CDR3: TGCGCCAGCAGCCCGGGCACAATTGAGCAGTTCTTC. Its translation is CASSPGTIEQFF.

This CDR3 is CASSLGGGARGLDEQFF. As DNA, the CDR3 is TGTGCCAGCAGCTTAGGGGGAGGGGCCAGGGGTCTGGATGAGCAGTTCTTC. The rearrangement joins TRBV5-6 to TRBJ2-1; D is perhaps TRBD2 (7 bases). Trimming removed 2 bases at V and 8 bases at J, with 23 bases between. Germline CDR1 and CDR2: SGHDT and YYEEEE. The CDR3 spans 17 residues.

This clonotype was seen just once. V gene TRBV7-7 combines with J gene TRBJ2-1; TRBD1 might be the D (5 bases). The ends were cut back, 5 bases at V and 6 bases at J, with 11 bases in the middle. The CDR3 covers 13 residues. Per germline, CDR1 SSHAT and CDR2 FNYEAQ (reference sequence). CDR3 sequence reads: CASSHDSANEQFF. In DNA, the CDR3 is TGTGCCAGCAGCCATGACAGCGCCAATGAGCAGTTCTTC.

The chain couples TRBV20-1 to TRBJ2-7, with D perhaps matching TRBD2 (5 bases). CDR3 size: 15 residues. Germline CDR1 and CDR2: DFQATT and SNEGSKA (reference sequence). The germline V and J ends were trimmed by 1 base and 0 bases, with 13 bases remaining between them. CDR3 loop: CSARGSGGRSYEQYF. For the CDR3, the DNA is TGCAGTGCTAGAGGCTCTGGAGGCCGCTCCTACGAGCAGTACTTC.

This clonotype was recorded a few times. The V call is TRBV25-1, the J call TRBJ1-2, with 10 bases aligning to TRBD1. Looked up from germline, CDR1 is MGHDK and CDR2 is SYGVNS. The V segment lost 0 bases and the J segment 1 base; nucleotides outside the gene matches: 14. The CDR3 is 20 amino acids. DNA of the CDR3: TGTGCCAGCAGTGAATATGGCCCCTTCAACCGGGACAGGGGTAACTATGGCTACACCTTC. As protein: CASSEYGPFNRDRGNYGYTF.

There are a few counts of this clonotype. This chain links TRBV7-3 with TRBJ2-1; 8 bases line up with TRBD2. Germline-derived CDR1 and CDR2 are SGHTA and FQGTGA. V trimming: 1 base; J trimming: 5 bases; junction bases outside the gene matches: 10. This CDR3 has 17 amino acids. The CDR3: CASSLKPRLAGNNEQFF. CDR3 DNA: TGTGCCAGCAGCTTAAAGCCGAGGCTAGCGGGTAACAATGAGCAGTTCTTC.

This clonotype was picked up a small number of times. This chain connects TRBV7-9 to TRBJ2-7; the match to TRBD2 covers 7 bases. Trimming removed 7 bases from V and 3 bases from J; junction bases left unmatched: 9. Looked up from germline, CDR1 is SEHNR and CDR2 is FQNEAQ (reference sequence). The CDR3 sequence is 14 residues long. The CDR3 here is CASMGGDGDYEQYF. In DNA form, the CDR3 reads TGTGCCAGCATGGGGGGGGATGGAGACTACGAGCAGTACTTC.

This clonotype has just a few counts. CDR3 protein: CSAPSPFSGFYNEQFF. CDR3 in DNA: TGCAGTGCCCCCTCCCCGTTTTCAGGTTTCTACAATGAGCAGTTCTTC. The chain has TRBV20-1 and TRBJ2-1; D gene ambiguous. The germline V and J ends were trimmed by 6 bases and 3 bases, with 21 bases remaining between them. CDR1 is DFQATT and CDR2 is SNEGSKA in the germline V gene (reference sequence). The CDR3 runs to 16 residues.

The chain recombines TRBV12-3 or TRBV12-4 with TRBJ2-1; 9 bases are shared with TRBD1. This CDR3 region has 16 residues. V was pared by 3 bases and J by 9 bases, with 12 bases of the junction left unmatched. The CDR3 loop reads CASSFPTTGGLLEQFF. DNA of the CDR3: TGTGCCAGCAGTTTCCCTACGACAGGGGGGTTGCTTGAGCAGTTCTTC.